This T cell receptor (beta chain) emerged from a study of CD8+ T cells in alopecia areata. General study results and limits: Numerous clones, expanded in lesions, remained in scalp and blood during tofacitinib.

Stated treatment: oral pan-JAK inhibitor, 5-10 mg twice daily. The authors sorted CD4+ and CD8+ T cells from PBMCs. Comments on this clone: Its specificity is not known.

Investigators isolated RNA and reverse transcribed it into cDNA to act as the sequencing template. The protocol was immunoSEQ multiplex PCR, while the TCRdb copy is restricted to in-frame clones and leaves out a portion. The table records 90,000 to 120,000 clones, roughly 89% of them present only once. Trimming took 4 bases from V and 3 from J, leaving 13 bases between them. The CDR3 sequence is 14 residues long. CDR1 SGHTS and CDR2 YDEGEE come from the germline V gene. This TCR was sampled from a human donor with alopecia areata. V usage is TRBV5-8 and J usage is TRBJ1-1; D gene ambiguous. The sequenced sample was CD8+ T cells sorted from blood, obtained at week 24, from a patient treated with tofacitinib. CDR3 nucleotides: TGTGCCAGCAGCCCAAGGGCCGGCGACACTGAAGCTTTCTTT. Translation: CASSPRAGDTEAFF.